This TCR beta chain derives from a study of blood T cell repertoires in COVID-19. Per the germline V gene, CDR1 is MNHNY and CDR2 is SVGAGI (reference sequence). The CDR3 contains 16 residues. The V and J ends lost 5 bases and 3 bases, in that order; junction bases with no gene match: 12. Produced via immunoSEQ multiplex PCR; TCRdb's table is partial and in-frame only. The profile shows about 260,000 clones, about 87% of them singletons. Sequenced material: peripheral blood. The V call is TRBV6-6, the J call TRBJ1-2; 7 nucleotides match TRBD1. The receptor's source is a woman aged 60 to 75 with COVID-19, enrolled during active disease. The CDR3 here is CASSRTTGSIHYGYTF. DNA for the CDR3: TGTGCCAGCAGTCGAACGACAGGGTCGATTCACTATGGCTACACCTTC.